The clone carrying this T cell receptor beta chain was observed at least ten times. One entry per CDR3 protein, called by TCRdb with MiXCR from the 5' RACE reads. The sample lists 50,000 or so distinct CDR3 sequences; around 4.6% were seen once. This specimen belongs to a study of early T cells in non-severe SARS-CoV-2 infection. The wider study: The sequenced material was bulk RNA from unsorted whole blood, and its chains were unpaired.

CDR1 and CDR2 from the germline V gene are LGHNA and YSLEER. Unmatched junction bases numbered 5, after V lost 0 bases and J lost 0 bases. The CDR3 is 18 amino acids. Sequenced input: whole blood. This chain uses TRBV4-3 with TRBJ2-3, with 11 bases identical to TRBD2. The sequence was obtained from an adult who was a healthcare worker with PCR-confirmed SARS-CoV-2 infection or an uninfected control (not recorded which). This chain's CDR3 is CASSQDGTSGHSTDTQYF. The CDR3 bases are TGCGCCAGCAGCCAAGACGGGACTAGCGGACATAGCACAGATACGCAGTATTTT.